The clone carrying this T cell receptor (beta chain) was detected ten times or more. The data stem from a study of blood T cell repertoires in COVID-19. The wider study: The United States, Italy and Spain provided the acute and convalescent COVID-19 samples. The analysed material was cDNA or gDNA that came from T cells, B-cell-depleted T cells, or PBMCs.

J lost 4 bases, V lost 0 bases, and 5 bases had no gene match. Germline V gives CDR1 MNHEY, CDR2 SVGAGI. The CDR3 length is 15 residues. Source study methods: Estimation of nucleated cell counts was performed using reference gene primer amplification. Clones were sequenced by immunoSEQ multiplex PCR, and TCRdb holds only the in-frame ones, with some missing. Clonal size and the V and J genes are those of that table, whereas D and trimming came from the DNA. The sample holds over 250,000 clones, about 73% seen once. The sequencing sample was made of peripheral blood. The source of this sequence is a woman aged 80 or older with acute or convalescent COVID-19. The chain carries TRBV6-5 and TRBJ1-1; 7 nucleotides match TRBD1. CDR3 nucleotides: TGTGCCAGCAGTTACTCTGCCAGGGGGGTCACTGAAGCTTTCTTT. Translation: CASSYSARGVTEAFF.